This TCR beta chain was sequenced during a study of patients and donors after allogeneic stem cell transplantation. TCRdb used MiXCR to reprocess the RT-PCR reads, holding one entry per CDR3 protein. The data hold hundreds of thousands of distinct CDR3 sequences, with approximately 16% observed a single time. Germline assignment: CDR1 SQVTM and CDR2 ANQGSEA. Trimming pared 7 bases from V and 3 bases from J, leaving 10 bases between. This CDR3 has 12 amino acids. The sequenced material came from blood, either unsorted or a sorted T cell fraction (not recorded which). The genes are TRBV29-1 and TRBJ1-5; D unclear. This clonotype was obtained from a human donor who was either an allogeneic HSCT recipient or a stem cell or donor lymphocyte infusion donor (not recorded which). It is not recorded whose cells these are; they may come from a transplant donor. The CDR3 nucleotides read TGCAGCGCTAATAAGCCCAATCAGCCCCAGCATTTT. This encodes CSANKPNQPQHF.